This TCR beta chain was captured in a study of regulatory T cells in long-lasting Graves disease. In building TCR beta libraries, iRepertoire HTBI primers were used together with Arm-PCR of CDR3 regions. In TCRdb, the multiplex PCR reads were re-called with MiXCR into one record per CDR3 protein. This table holds roughly 220,000 distinct CDR3 sequences, around 19% found once. Concerning this clonotype: This likely came from a read error, as a far larger clone is one base away.

Specified time point: newly diagnosed GD, antithyroid drugs for less than 3 months. TCR sequences were obtained from RNA taken from PBMCs. The clonotype originates from a female donor with Graves disease. Sample: peripheral blood mononuclear cells (PBMCs), taken at new diagnosis, from a patient treated with antithyroid drugs.

The CDR3 region is CASSSGSSGLYNEQFF. The CDR3 DNA is TGTGCCAGCAGCTCCGGTTCTAGCGGGCTTTACAATGAGCAGTTCTTC. The chain has TRBV11-2 and TRBJ2-5; 8 nucleotides align to TRBD2. The DNA end lines up better with TRBJ2-1; the J call may be wrong. The CDR3 runs to 16 residues. CDR1 and CDR2 from the germline V gene are SGHAT and FQNNGV.